The 2 T cell receptor beta chains below come from one sample, sequenced in a study of T-cell reconstitution after alpha-beta-depleted transplantation in children. Researchers prepared the TCRbeta library using unique molecular identifiers, the study reports. TCRdb itself ran the PCR reads through MiXCR, one entry per CDR3 protein. The sample has roughly 350,000 distinct CDR3 sequences, 10% seen once. The sequences come from PBMCs from the stem cell graft donor, collected from the stem cell graft. These receptors originate from a human donor who donated a stem cell graft to a child with acute lymphoblastic leukemia.

This chain links TRBV5-5 with TRBJ1-2; D is unresolved. This CDR3 spans 14 amino acids. V was clipped by 3 bases and J by 5 bases, with 14 bases between them. From germline, CDR1 is SGHKS and CDR2 YYEKEE (reference sequence). The CDR3 loop is CASSSQLIRYGYTF. CDR3 DNA: TGTGCCAGCAGCTCGCAGCTTATCCGTTATGGCTACACCTTC.

This clonotype has just a few counts. The J gene is TRBJ2-3, the V gene TRBV20-1; TRBD2 agrees at 7 bases. V trimming: 3 bases; J trimming: 0 bases; junction bases outside the gene matches: 6. Germline CDR1 reads DFQATT; CDR2 reads SNEGSKA (reference sequence). The CDR3 consists of 15 residues. For the CDR3, the DNA is TGCAGTGCTAGCCGTCGGGGAGGGAGCACAGATACGCAGTATTTT. Translation: CSASRRGGSTDTQYF.